This paragraph covers one TCR beta chain sequence. Profiled with immunoSEQ multiplex PCR; TCRdb holds only in-frame clones, not every one. This sample yields 980,000 or so clones, of which approximately 76% are seen a single time; about 1.5% belongs to the top ten. The CDR3 consists of 13 residues. V was clipped by 10 bases and J by 1 base, with 13 bases between them. Germline CDR1 reads MNHNS; CDR2 reads SASEGT. The data derive from a study of shared clonotypes between healthy human individuals. Sequences were obtained from memory CD4+ T cells sorted from blood. Noted subset: CD45RA-negative fraction. The J gene is TRBJ1-1, the V gene TRBV6-1; D uncertain. The receptor was derived from a man between 18 and 35 years old in good health. This chain's CDR3 is CAIRGPSNTEAFF. The CDR3 DNA is TGTGCCATAAGAGGCCCATCGAACACTGAAGCTTTCTTT.